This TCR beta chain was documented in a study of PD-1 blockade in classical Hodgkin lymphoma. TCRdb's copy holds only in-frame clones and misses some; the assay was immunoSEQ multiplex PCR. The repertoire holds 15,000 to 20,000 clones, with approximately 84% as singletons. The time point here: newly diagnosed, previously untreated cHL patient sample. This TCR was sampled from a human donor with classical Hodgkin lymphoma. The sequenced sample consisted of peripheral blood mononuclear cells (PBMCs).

The DNA of the CDR3 is TGTGCCAGCAGGGGGGCCCAAGAGACCCAGTACTTC. As protein: CASRGAQETQYF. The chain is built from TRBV28 and TRBJ2-5, with a tentative D call TRBD1 (6 bases). The CDR3 covers 12 residues. Germline V gives CDR1 MDHEN, CDR2 SYDVKM. The V gene lost 6 bases and the J gene lost 1 base, with 6 bases spanning the gap.